Listed here are 27 T cell receptor beta chains from one sample, sequenced in a study of blood T cell repertoires in COVID-19. Repertoires were generated with immunoSEQ multiplex PCR, while TCRdb's copy carries only in-frame clones and drops some. The sample holds some 150,000 clones, 80% to 90% seen once. Sequenced input: peripheral blood. Receptors were obtained from a woman aged 40 to 50 with acute or convalescent COVID-19.

This chain links TRBV6-2 or TRBV6-3 with TRBJ1-3; no firm D call. The CDR3 totals 15 residues. The germline V and J ends were trimmed by 2 bases and 0 bases, with 8 bases remaining between them. The germline CDR1 and CDR2 sequences are MNHEY and SVGEGT. CDR3 in DNA: TGTGCCAGCAGTTACGACGACTCCTCTGGAAACACCATATATTTT. Translating gives CASSYDDSSGNTIYF.

V is TRBV7-8 and J is TRBJ2-7, with TRBD1 matching 12 bases. Germline CDR1 SGHVS, CDR2 FQNEAQ. The CDR3 has 16 residues. The V segment lost 3 bases and the J segment 4 bases; nucleotides outside the gene matches: 7. CDR3 nucleotide sequence: TGTGCCAGCAGCTTGTCCGGGACAGGGGGCTTGTACGAGCAGTACTTC. Its translation is CASSLSGTGGLYEQYF.

V usage is TRBV5-6 and J usage is TRBJ2-3, with 7 bases aligning to TRBD1. V dropped 5 bases and J dropped 3; count of bases not matched to a gene: 12. The CDR3 length is 16 residues. Per germline, CDR1 SGHDT and CDR2 YYEEEE. The DNA for the CDR3 is TGTGCCAGCAGTTCCCTCACAGGGGAAGGGACAGATACGCAGTATTTT. The encoded protein is CASSSLTGEGTDTQYF.

The chain uses TRBV11-2 and TRBJ2-7, with D perhaps matching TRBD1 (7 bases). Looked up from germline, CDR1 is SGHAT and CDR2 is FQNNGV. CDR3 length equals 14 residues. V gave up 7 bases and J gave up 4 bases, with 17 bases separating them. The CDR3 loop reads CASTGLEGAYEQYF. The CDR3 DNA reads TGTGCCAGCACCGGACTGGAGGGGGCATACGAGCAGTACTTC. The whole variable domain, filled in from reference TRBV11-2 and TRBJ2-7, reads EAGVAQSPRYKIIEKRQSVAFWCNPISGHATLYWYQQILGQGPKLLIQFQNNGVVDDSQLPKDRFSAERLKGVDSTLKIQPAKLEDSAVYLCASTGLEGAYEQYFGPGTRLTVT.

The chain links TRBV5-1 to TRBJ2-3, with 10 bases identical to TRBD2. The CDR3 covers 15 residues. Germline values: CDR1 SGHRS, CDR2 YFSETQ. The V segment lost 5 bases and the J segment 1 base; nucleotides outside the gene matches: 4. CDR3 DNA sequence: TGCGCCAGCAGTACCGGGACTAGCGGCACAGATACGCAGTATTTT. It codes for CASSTGTSGTDTQYF.

This chain links TRBV10-3 with TRBJ2-2; 8 positions agree with TRBD1. Germline V CDR1 and CDR2: ENHRY, SYGVKD. The CDR3 runs to 14 residues. V was pared by 10 bases and J by 5 bases, with 9 bases of the junction left unmatched. As DNA, the CDR3 is TGTGCCACGGCCGGGACAGGCGGGACCGGGGAGCTGTTTTTT. The encoded protein is CATAGTGGTGELFF.

The chain combines TRBV5-6 with TRBJ2-2, with D perhaps TRBD2 (6 bases). The CDR3 totals 14 residues. Germline CDR1 SGHDT, CDR2 YYEEEE. V lost 3 bases and J 7 bases, leaving 13 bases between the germline ends. CDR3 loop: CASSWMQGGGELFF. The CDR3 coding sequence is TGTGCCAGCAGCTGGATGCAGGGAGGCGGGGAGCTGTTTTTT.

This chain uses TRBV21-1 with TRBJ1-1; whether TRBD1, the table's D call, matches the DNA was not checked. TRBV21-1 is termed a pseudogene. This CDR3 spans 14 amino acids. In DNA, the CDR3 is TGTGCCAGCGAAGACCGGGACAGAGACACTGAAGCTTTCTTT. It codes for CASEDRDRDTEAFF.

This clone appeared a few times. The V gene is TRBV7-8, the J gene TRBJ1-2; TRBD1 is a possible D gene (6 bases). V was pared by 3 bases and J by 12 bases, with 17 bases between. CDR3 length equals 13 residues. Per germline, CDR1 SGHVS and CDR2 FQNEAQ. This CDR3 reads CASSFQRTGIHTF. In DNA form, the CDR3 reads TGTGCCAGCAGCTTCCAACGTACAGGGATCCACACCTTC.

This clone was recorded once. This chain connects TRBV20-1 to TRBJ1-4; TRBD1 is a possible D gene (5 bases). This CDR3 is 14 amino acids long. In germline, CDR1 is DFQATT, CDR2 SNEGSKA (reference sequence). Deletions cut 3 bases from V and 7 bases from J, with 15 bases between. The CDR3: CSASITGRTEKLFF. DNA for the CDR3: TGCAGTGCTAGTATAACAGGCCGGACTGAAAAACTGTTTTTT.

The genes are TRBV9 and TRBJ2-1; 16 bases map to TRBD2. The CDR3 is made up of 18 amino acids. The germline V gene has CDR1 SGDLS and CDR2 YYNGEE. J was trimmed by 8 bases and V by 0 bases; bases with no gene match: 8. The DNA of the CDR3 is TGTGCCAGCAGCGTAGTTCAGGGGACTAGCGGGGGGGCCTATGAGCAGTTCTTC. The encoded protein is CASSVVQGTSGGAYEQFF. Based on the CDR3 plus reference TRBV9 and TRBJ2-1, the full variable domain is DSGVTQTPKHLITATGQRVTLRCSPRSGDLSVYWYQQSLDQGLQFLIQYYNGEERAKGNILERFSAQQFPDLHSELNLSSLELGDSALYFCASSVVQGTSGGAYEQFFGPGTRLTVL.

This clone was observed a few times. This sequence joins TRBV7-9 and TRBJ1-6; D unresolved. This CDR3 spans 12 amino acids. Looked up from germline, CDR1 is SEHNR and CDR2 is FQNEAQ (reference sequence). Trimming took 5 bases from V and 7 from J, leaving 6 bases between them. CDR3 in amino acids: CASSTENSPLHF. As DNA, the CDR3 is TGTGCCAGCAGCACAGAGAATTCACCCCTCCACTTT.

This clone was seen a few times. The genes are TRBV15 and TRBJ1-6, with D unresolved. Trimming stripped 0 bases from V and 5 bases from J, with 8 bases between. CDR3 length: 15 amino acids. The germline CDR1 and CDR2 sequences are LNHNV and YYDKDF (reference sequence). CDR3 coding DNA: TGTGCCACCAGCAGAGATCTCGGTAATAATTCACCCCTCCACTTT. This sequence encodes CATSRDLGNNSPLHF.

V usage is TRBV9 and J usage is TRBJ1-2; TRBD1 might be the D (5 bases). Trimming removed 0 bases from V and 3 bases from J, with 6 bases in between. The CDR3 runs 13 residues. The germline gives CDR1 SGDLS, CDR2 YYNGEE. This chain's CDR3 is CASSVGQHYGYTF. In DNA form, the CDR3 reads TGTGCCAGCAGCGTAGGACAGCACTATGGCTACACCTTC.

The genes are TRBV24-1 and TRBJ2-1; the match to TRBD1 covers 9 bases. Per germline, CDR1 KGHDR and CDR2 SFDVKD. V was clipped by 4 bases and J by 4 bases; unmatched bases: 10. The CDR3 has 17 residues. CDR3 bases: TGTGCCACCAGTGACACCACCGGGACAGGGAATTACAATGAGCAGTTCTTC. It yields the protein CATSDTTGTGNYNEQFF.

The CDR3 loop is CATSDRTGRGSEQFF. The DNA of the CDR3 is TGTGCCACCAGTGATCGGACAGGGAGGGGCAGTGAGCAGTTCTTC. The rearrangement uses TRBV24-1 and TRBJ2-1; possible D gene TRBD1, 8 bases. Germline loops: CDR1 KGHDR, CDR2 SFDVKD. This CDR3 spans 15 amino acids. The germline V and J ends were trimmed by 3 bases and 9 bases, with 17 bases remaining between them.

This sequence joins TRBV19 and TRBJ1-3; D remains ambiguous. Germline loops: CDR1 LNHDA, CDR2 SQIVND (reference sequence). V lost 5 bases to trimming and J lost 3 bases, with 14 bases between them. CDR3 size: 15 residues. Written as DNA, the CDR3 is TGTGCCAGTAGTTCCCCGGGAGCGGGTGGAAACACCATATATTTT. Encoded protein: CASSSPGAGGNTIYF.

V gene TRBV24-1 combines with J gene TRBJ2-1; 9 positions match TRBD2. The CDR3 is made up of 16 amino acids. The V segment lost 3 bases and the J segment 5 bases; nucleotides outside the gene matches: 7. Looked up from germline, CDR1 is KGHDR and CDR2 is SFDVKD. CDR3 DNA sequence: TGTGCCACCAGTGATACCGGGACTAGCTATGACAATGAGCAGTTCTTC. It yields the protein CATSDTGTSYDNEQFF.

The rearrangement joins TRBV2 to TRBJ2-3, with D uncertain. Per the germline V gene, CDR1 is SNHLY and CDR2 is FYNNEI. This CDR3 comprises 15 residues. Trimming pared 3 bases from V and 4 bases from J, leaving 14 bases between. CDR3 DNA sequence: TGTGCCAGCAGTGATAAGCCATCACCCCCAGATACGCAGTATTTT. Its translation is CASSDKPSPPDTQYF.

V is TRBV14 and J is TRBJ1-6, with a tentative D call TRBD1 (5 bases). Germline V gene data show CDR1 as SGHDN and CDR2 as FVKESK. The CDR3 is 14 residues long. V lost 4 bases and J 10 bases, leaving 14 bases between the germline ends. CDR3 nucleotide sequence: TGTGCCAGCAGCCTAATGGGGCGATACTCACCCCTCCACTTT. The encoded protein is CASSLMGRYSPLHF.

The gene calls are TRBV25-1 and TRBJ2-3, with 15 bases fitting TRBD2. This CDR3 is 16 amino acids long. J was trimmed by 5 bases and V by 8 bases; bases with no gene match: 8. CDR1 MGHDK and CDR2 SYGVNS come from the germline V gene. In DNA form, the CDR3 reads TGTGCCAGCTCCCGAGAGGGACTAGCGGGGGGAGATACGCAGTATTTT. Its protein product is CASSREGLAGGDTQYF.

There are a few counts of this clone. This sequence joins TRBV7-3 and TRBJ1-1; no clear D. CDR3 length: 16 residues. Trimming removed 3 bases at V and 4 bases at J, with 18 bases between. CDR1 is SGHTA and CDR2 is FQGTGA in the germline V gene. The CDR3 sequence: CASSLLGDGEVTEAFF. CDR3 nucleotides: TGTGCCAGCAGCTTGCTTGGGGATGGGGAGGTCACTGAAGCTTTCTTT.

This chain's CDR3 is CASSTPGVAESVPYEQYF. As DNA, the CDR3 is TGTGCCAGCAGTACCCCCGGGGTAGCGGAGTCAGTGCCGTACGAGCAGTACTTC. J is TRBJ2-7 and V is TRBV28; D possibly corresponds to TRBD2 (6 bases). CDR3 length: 18 amino acids. CDR1 and CDR2 (germline): MDHEN, SYDVKM. Trimming removed 5 bases from V and 4 bases from J, with 27 bases in between.

The rearrangement joins TRBV7-2 to TRBJ2-7; D might be TRBD2 (5 bases). Germline V lookup: CDR1 SGHTA, CDR2 FQGNSA. V lost 1 base, J lost 7 bases, and 17 bases lay in between. The CDR3 covers 15 residues. DNA for the CDR3: TGTGCCAGCAGCTTAGACGCCGGGCCTCGGGGTGAGCAGTACTTC. It is translated as CASSLDAGPRGEQYF. Based on the CDR3 plus reference TRBV7-2 and TRBJ2-7, the full variable domain is GAGVSQSPSNKVTEKGKDVELRCDPISGHTALYWYRQSLGQGLEFLIYFQGNSAPDKSGLPSDRFSAERTGGSVSTLTIQRTQQEDSAVYLCASSLDAGPRGEQYFGPGTRLTVT.

The J gene is TRBJ1-5, the V gene TRBV19, with D possibly matching TRBD1 (6 bases). This CDR3 region has 16 residues. V shed 6 bases and J shed 1 base, with 16 bases lying between them. CDR1 LNHDA and CDR2 SQIVND come from the germline V gene (reference sequence). The CDR3 is CASRFRDKVSNQPQHF. The CDR3 bases are TGTGCCAGTAGATTCAGGGACAAGGTCAGCAATCAGCCCCAGCATTTT.

V and J are TRBV27 and TRBJ1-6; D is perhaps TRBD1 (5 bases). Trimming stripped 2 bases from V and 6 bases from J, with 5 bases between. The length of the CDR3 is 13 residues. Germline values: CDR1 MNHEY, CDR2 SMNVEV (reference sequence). CDR3 sequence: CASSLDSNSPLHF. The CDR3 DNA sequence: TGTGCCAGCAGTTTAGACAGTAATTCACCCCTCCACTTT.

The rearrangement joins TRBV11-2 to TRBJ2-1; weak D call: TRBD1 (6 bases). This CDR3 comprises 16 residues. The germline V gene has CDR1 SGHAT and CDR2 FQNNGV. V shed 5 bases and J shed 4 bases, with 18 bases lying between them. CDR3 sequence reads: CASSPDPRQAYNEQFF. The DNA for the CDR3 is TGTGCCAGCAGCCCTGATCCGAGACAGGCTTACAATGAGCAGTTCTTC.